Each of the 15 T cell receptor beta chains below was sequenced from the same sample in a study of tumor-infiltrating lymphocytes in primary liver carcinoma. Unsorted bulk tissue of about 18-32 mg yielded co-extracted RNA and DNA. A primer matching the constant region was used to make TCR beta cDNA from approximately 500 ng of total RNA. Libraries covering TCR beta were generated through three nested multiplex PCR rounds (using a slightly modified ARM-PCR). In the first two PCR rounds, TRBV1-TRBV30 forward primers were paired with a C-beta reverse primer, and each round lasted roughly 10 cycles. TCRdb re-called the multiplex PCR reads through MiXCR, storing one row per CDR3 protein. Here the sample spans roughly 70,000 distinct CDR3 sequences, around 64% being singletons. The sequenced sample was liver tumor tissue from sampling region 4. Subset: tumor region T4, right-lateral pole. The receptors come from a man aged 40-55 years with primary liver carcinoma and hepatitis B virus infection.

For this clonotype: The CDR3 carries no conserved terminal phenylalanine or tryptophan, so it likely arises from a read error. The limits of the CDR3 on the DNA are not certain, so only TCRdb's listed CDR3 is given. The V gene is TRBV14, the J gene TRBJ2-1; the table's D call of TRBD2 was not tested on the DNA. The CDR3 has 16 amino acids, counting both end residues. CDR1 and CDR2 (germline): SGHDN, FVKESK. CDR3 loop: CVSSAVAGWVNNGQFI.

A note on this clonotype: A junction boundary mismatches the germline segment, possibly from a read error. This sequence joins TRBV6-1 and TRBJ2-5; D might be TRBD1 or TRBD2, each matching 6 bases. This CDR3 is 13 amino acids long. Germline V lookup: CDR1 MNHNS, CDR2 SASEGT. The CDR3 spells CASSRGPEETQYF. The CDR3 DNA is TGTGCCAGCAGTCGGGGGCCGGAGGAGACCCAATACTTC.

The J gene is TRBJ2-5, the V gene TRBV29-1; tentatively, D is TRBD2 (6 bases). V lost 7 bases and J 9 bases, leaving 21 bases between the germline ends. The CDR3 extends over 13 amino acids. The germline V gene encodes CDR1 SQVTM and CDR2 ANQGSEA. Here the CDR3 reads CSASMGVGEAQYF. The CDR3 DNA follows: TGCAGCGCTTCGATGGGGGTTGGGGAGGCCCAGTACTTC. Full variable domain (rest looked up from reference TRBV29-1 and TRBJ2-5): SAVISQKPSRDICQRGTSLTIQCQVDSQVTMMFWYRQQPGQSLTLIATANQGSEATYESGFVIDKFPISRPNLTFSTLTVSNMSPEDSSIYLCSASMGVGEAQYFGPGTRLLVL.

In its sample, this clonotype was seen once. One end of the junction varies from germline; a read error may be responsible. J is TRBJ2-7 and V is TRBV28; a weak D match, TRBD2 (5 bases). This CDR3 has 13 residues. Germline V gene sequence: CDR1 MDHEN, CDR2 SYDVKM. The CDR3 sequence is CTSSMTNSYELYF. The CDR3, as DNA: TGTACCAGCAGTATGACTAACTCCTACGAGCTGTACTTC.

This clonotype showed up just once. The genes are TRBV2 and TRBJ1-2, with 7 bases aligning to TRBD1. V gave up 6 bases and J gave up 4 bases; unmatched junction bases: 8. The CDR3 is 14 residues long. Germline CDR1 and CDR2: SNHLY and FYNNEI. The CDR3 here is CASSETGDSYGYTF. Here the CDR3 DNA reads TGTGCCAGCAGCGAAACAGGGGACTCCTATGGCTACACCTTC.

This clonotype appeared many times. The chain carries TRBV11-2 and TRBJ2-7, with a tentative D call TRBD2 (5 bases). Deletions cut 4 bases from V and 2 bases from J, with 12 bases between. The CDR3 covers 14 residues. Germline lookup yields CDR1 SGHAT and CDR2 FQNNGV. Here the CDR3 reads CASSYQTEAYEQYF. The CDR3 coding sequence is TGTGCCAGCAGCTACCAGACGGAGGCCTACGAGCAGTACTTC.

The sample holds many counts of this clonotype. The V gene is TRBV5-1, the J gene TRBJ2-2; D is perhaps TRBD2 (6 bases). V was shortened by 0 bases and J by 4 bases, with 10 bases between the two germline ends. This CDR3 comprises 15 residues. From germline, CDR1 is SGHRS and CDR2 YFSETQ. This CDR3 reads CASSLVVGGTGELFF. CDR3 in DNA: TGCGCCAGCAGCTTGGTTGTGGGGGGCACCGGGGAGCTGTTTTTT.

Comments on this clonotype: This may come from a read error, since a much larger clone is one base off. The chain combines TRBV6-5 with TRBJ2-3; D may be TRBD1 or TRBD2 (5 bases each). V dropped 5 bases and J dropped 1 base, with 10 bases sitting between them. The CDR3 is made up of 14 amino acids. The germline V gene encodes CDR1 MNHEY and CDR2 SVGAGI. CDR3 protein: CASSRDGRTDTQYF. For the CDR3, the DNA is TGTGCCAGCAGTCGGGACGGACGCACAGATACGCAGTATTTT.

This clonotype was counted between two and nine times. This chain links TRBV12-3 or TRBV12-4 with TRBJ1-5; TRBD1 is a possible D gene (5 bases). Trimming removed 3 bases from V and 7 bases from J, with 13 bases in between. The CDR3 contains 14 residues. CDR3 sequence (DNA): TGTGCCAGCAGTTTCAGGGCGTCGGGGCAGCCCCAGCATTTT. Its protein product is CASSFRASGQPQHF.

For this clonotype: The germline gene is not matched at one end of the junction; a read error may be the cause. The CDR3 here is CVSSLTDTAYEQHF. CDR3 nucleotide sequence: TGTGTAAGCAGCTTAACTGACACTGCCTACGAGCAGCACTTC. The chain has TRBV11-2 and TRBJ2-7; D is uncertain. The CDR3 contains 14 residues. CDR1 and CDR2 (germline): SGHAT, FQNNGV. Filled out from reference TRBV11-2 and TRBJ2-7, the complete variable domain reads EAGVAQSPRYKIIEKRQSVAFWCNPISGHATLYWYQQILGQGPKLLIQFQNNGVVDDSQLPKDRFSAERLKGVDSTLKIQPAKLEDSAVYLCVSSLTDTAYEQHFGPGTRLTVT.

On this clonotype itself: This CDR3 fails to terminate in the conserved phenylalanine or tryptophan, so it likely reflects a read error. The DNA is left out, because the CDR3 cannot be placed on it with certainty; the CDR3 is given as TCRdb lists it. The chain employs TRBV12-3 or TRBV12-4 and TRBJ1-1. The CDR3 is 12 amino acids long, termini counted. CDR3 residues: CASRPGPAEVFY.

This clonotype has just one count. An end of the junction does not agree with germline; a read error may underlie this. The chain joins TRBV11-1 to TRBJ2-1, with 9 nucleotides matching TRBD2. CDR1 SGHAT and CDR2 FQDESV come from the germline V gene (reference sequence). The CDR3 runs to 15 residues. The CDR3 coding sequence is TGCGCCAGCAGCCTGACTAGCGGACGCAACAATGAGCAGTTCTTC. Protein sequence: CASSLTSGRNNEQFF.

Worth noting for this clonotype: This may be a read error, as it is one base from a much larger clone. The chain employs TRBV10-3 and TRBJ1-3; D is possibly TRBD1 (5 bases). The CDR3 runs 16 residues. Germline V gene sequence: CDR1 ENHRY, CDR2 SYGVKD. CDR3 sequence (DNA): TGTACCATCACCGGATCCGGGGGTAACTCTGGAAACACCATATATTTT. It codes for CTITGSGGNSGNTIYF.

Remarks on this clonotype: A read error may be the cause here, since a much bigger clone is one base away. The V and J genes are TRBV12-3 or TRBV12-4 and TRBJ2-1; TRBD1 matches at 8 bases. The CDR3 is 13 amino acids. In nucleotides, the CDR3 is TGTGACACCCAGGGGGCCAAGGAGGGTGAGCAGTTCTTC. It specifies CDTQGAKEGEQFF.

This chain uses TRBV20-1 with TRBJ2-1; 12 bases map to TRBD2. Germline V gives CDR1 DFQATT, CDR2 SNEGSKA (reference sequence). The CDR3 spans 16 residues. J gave up 11 bases and V 4 bases, and 15 bases lay outside the gene matches. CDR3 nucleotides: TGCAGTGCTAATGCCCCGGCTAGCGGGAGGGCCGGAAAGCAGTTCTTC. Protein: CSANAPASGRAGKQFF.